Listed below are T cell receptor beta chains from one sample, sequenced in a study of molecular identifiers for immune sequencing clone quantification. TCRdb recomputed calls from the PCR reads with MiXCR, one row per CDR3 protein. Among more than 250,000 distinct CDR3 sequences listed, over 20% were seen once. Sequencing used naive CD8+ T cells from blood, with Jurkat cell RNA spiked in. The receptors derive from a human donor in good health. Some libraries in this study had Jurkat cell RNA spiked in. Both conserved end residues are trimmed from each CDR3. A D gene is named only where the DNA matches it firmly.

D gene: .
V gene: TRBV12-3/TRBV12-4
J gene: TRBJ2-7
CDR3 protein: TSSPGLSSYEQY

D gene: .
V gene: TRBV6-2/TRBV6-3
J gene: TRBJ2-7
CDR3 protein: ASMITVTPYEQY

D gene: TRBD2
V gene: TRBV4-3
J gene: TRBJ2-3
CDR3 protein: ASSQDLAGNTDTQY

D gene: .
V gene: TRBV6-8
J gene: TRBJ2-2
CDR3 protein: ASSYGPRAVTGELF

D gene: TRBD1
V gene: TRBV7-9
J gene: TRBJ2-2
CDR3 protein: ASSPRDSQNTGELF

D gene: .
V gene: TRBV4-3
J gene: TRBJ2-7
CDR3 protein: ASSQDSGPPYEQY

D gene: TRBD1
V gene: TRBV6-6
J gene: TRBJ1-5
CDR3 protein: ASSYPETGGYQPQH

D gene: .
V gene: TRBV24-1
J gene: TRBJ2-3
CDR3 protein: ATSRGLSGVFVGTDTQY

D gene: TRBD1
V gene: TRBV7-9
J gene: TRBJ2-4
CDR3 protein: ASSSGTVNTKNIQY

D gene: TRBD1
V gene: TRBV20-1
J gene: TRBJ2-7
CDR3 protein: SASTGTGGPYEQY

D gene: .
V gene: TRBV27
J gene: TRBJ2-1
CDR3 protein: ASRTGGRNNEQF

D gene: .
V gene: TRBV6-6
J gene: TRBJ2-1
CDR3 protein: ASSYGGDNEQF

D gene: .
V gene: TRBV10-3
J gene: TRBJ2-7
CDR3 protein: ATLGPQTNEQY

D gene: .
V gene: TRBV4-1
J gene: TRBJ2-7
CDR3 protein: ASSQEWGAYEQY

D gene: TRBD1
V gene: TRBV7-9
J gene: TRBJ2-2
CDR3 protein: ASSSTDRDANTGELF

D gene: .
V gene: TRBV20-1
J gene: TRBJ2-3
CDR3 protein: SARNLETDTQY

D gene: TRBD1
V gene: TRBV4-3
J gene: TRBJ1-4
CDR3 protein: ASSRDRGPFGEKLF

D gene: .
V gene: TRBV7-2
J gene: TRBJ2-7
CDR3 protein: ASSLVGSSCEQY

D gene: .
V gene: TRBV6-8
J gene: TRBJ2-2
CDR3 protein: ASSTGTLNTGELF

D gene: .
V gene: TRBV25-1
J gene: TRBJ2-7
CDR3 protein: ASNVRAAYERY

D gene: TRBD2
V gene: TRBV13
J gene: TRBJ2-3
CDR3 protein: ASSLAFPSGGAYGSTDTQY

D gene: .
V gene: TRBV24-1
J gene: TRBJ2-2
CDR3 protein: ATSAPDGGTNTGELF

D gene: .
V gene: TRBV29-1
J gene: TRBJ1-1
CDR3 protein: SVEFSHALYTEAF

D gene: TRBD2
V gene: TRBV9
J gene: TRBJ2-3
CDR3 protein: ASSEAPPLAGDTDTQY

D gene: TRBD2
V gene: TRBV28
J gene: TRBJ2-7
CDR3 protein: ASSFSSGSGHEQY

D gene: .
V gene: TRBV7-8
J gene: TRBJ2-4
CDR3 protein: ASSLDYLGGEAKNIQY

D gene: TRBD1
V gene: TRBV28
J gene: TRBJ1-5
CDR3 protein: ASSTTGVQPQH

D gene: TRBD1
V gene: TRBV7-9
J gene: TRBJ1-1
CDR3 protein: ASSARDRVSEAF

D gene: .
V gene: TRBV4-3
J gene: TRBJ2-7
CDR3 protein: ASSQDGGEQY

D gene: .
V gene: TRBV27
J gene: TRBJ2-1
CDR3 protein: ASSAGPPNYNEQF

D gene: TRBD2
V gene: TRBV27
J gene: TRBJ2-2
CDR3 protein: ASSFLSGGGSSGELF

D gene: TRBD1
V gene: TRBV6-2/TRBV6-3
J gene: TRBJ1-1
CDR3 protein: ASTWTGAEAF

D gene: TRBD2
V gene: TRBV24-1
J gene: TRBJ2-3
CDR3 protein: ATSDFWTSGRPSAKQY

D gene: .
V gene: TRBV29-1
J gene: TRBJ2-3
CDR3 protein: SVEGGETDTQY

D gene: .
V gene: TRBV7-9
J gene: TRBJ2-4
CDR3 protein: ASSPMGENIQY

D gene: .
V gene: TRBV6-2/TRBV6-3
J gene: TRBJ2-1
CDR3 protein: ASSPDESYNEQF

D gene: .
V gene: TRBV28
J gene: TRBJ1-1
CDR3 protein: ASAPISGSGAF

D gene: .
V gene: TRBV6-5
J gene: TRBJ2-5
CDR3 protein: ASSYSEGETQY

D gene: .
V gene: TRBV5-6
J gene: TRBJ2-7
CDR3 protein: ARSTLGSPYEQY

D gene: .
V gene: TRBV19
J gene: TRBJ2-1
CDR3 protein: ASDPGSYNEQF